There are many counts of the clone carrying this T cell receptor (beta chain). No antigen is known for it. Time point of the sample: newly diagnosed GD, antithyroid drugs for less than 3 months. Extracted RNA from PBMCs served as the source of the TCR library. The data belong to a study of regulatory T cells in long-lasting Graves disease. General study points: Analysis covered peripheral blood alone, not thyroid tissue.

In building TCR beta libraries, iRepertoire HTBI primers were used together with Arm-PCR of CDR3 regions. Each CDR3 protein gets one entry after TCRdb re-called the multiplex PCR reads with MiXCR. The sample shows 500,000 to 700,000 distinct CDR3 sequences, less than 20% of them seen only once. CDR1 SGHTA and CDR2 FQGNSA come from the germline V gene. Between the trimmed V and J ends, which lost 4 bases and 5 bases, there was a span of 8 bases. The CDR3 contains 13 residues. These data also formed part of another study, on T cells in Graves' hyperthyroidism and ophthalmopathy. According to that study: Graves' hyperthyroidism was deemed stable absent ophthalmopathy progression within 18 months. Researchers barred patients who had uncontrolled infection, other autoimmune disease, pregnancy or lactation.

This receptor was obtained from a woman in her twenties or thirties with Graves disease. The gene calls are TRBV7-2 and TRBJ2-2, with a weak D call TRBD1 (5 bases). Sequencing was performed on peripheral blood mononuclear cells (PBMCs), taken at new diagnosis, from a patient treated with antithyroid drugs. CDR3 nucleotide sequence: TGTGCCAGCAGCTCAGGGCGTACCGGGGAGCTGTTTTTT. It yields the protein CASSSGRTGELFF. Full variable domain (missing parts from reference TRBV7-2 and TRBJ2-2): GAGVSQSPSNKVTEKGKDVELRCDPISGHTALYWYRQSLGQGLEFLIYFQGNSAPDKSGLPSDRFSAERTGGSVSTLTIQRTQQEDSAVYLCASSSGRTGELFFGEGSRLTVL.